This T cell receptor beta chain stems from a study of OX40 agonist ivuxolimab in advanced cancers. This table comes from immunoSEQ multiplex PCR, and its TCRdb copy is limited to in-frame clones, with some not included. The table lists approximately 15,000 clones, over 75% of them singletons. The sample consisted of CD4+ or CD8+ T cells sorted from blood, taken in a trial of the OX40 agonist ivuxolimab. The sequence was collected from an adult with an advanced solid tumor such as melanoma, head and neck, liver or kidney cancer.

The CDR3 is CASSMSQGFRYEQYF. The CDR3 coding sequence is TGTGCCAGTAGTATGTCACAGGGGTTCAGGTACGAGCAGTACTTC. The chain has TRBV19 and TRBJ2-7; TRBD1 matches 7 bases. The junction had 9 bases not matched to a gene; V was cut back by 3 bases and J by 4 bases. The CDR3 extends over 15 amino acids. Germline CDR1 and CDR2: LNHDA and SQIVND (reference sequence).